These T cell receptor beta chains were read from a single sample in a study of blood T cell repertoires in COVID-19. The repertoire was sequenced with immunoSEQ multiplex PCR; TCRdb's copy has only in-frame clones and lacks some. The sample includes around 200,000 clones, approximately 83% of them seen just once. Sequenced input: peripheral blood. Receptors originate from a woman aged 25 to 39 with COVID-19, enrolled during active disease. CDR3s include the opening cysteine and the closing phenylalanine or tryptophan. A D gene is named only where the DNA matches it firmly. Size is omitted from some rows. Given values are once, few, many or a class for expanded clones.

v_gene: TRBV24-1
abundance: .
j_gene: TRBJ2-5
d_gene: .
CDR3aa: CATSDPRTDGETQYF
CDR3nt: TGTGCCACCAGTGACCCTCGGACAGACGGGGAGACCCAGTACTTC

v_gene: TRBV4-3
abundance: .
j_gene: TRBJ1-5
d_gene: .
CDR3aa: CASSQDTSGGMKPQHF
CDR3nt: TGCGCCAGCAGCCAAGATACTTCGGGGGGCATGAAGCCCCAGCATTTT

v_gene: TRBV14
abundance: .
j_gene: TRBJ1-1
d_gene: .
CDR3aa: CASSPGLTNTEAFF
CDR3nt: TGTGCCAGCAGCCCGGGACTGACGAACACTGAAGCTTTCTTT

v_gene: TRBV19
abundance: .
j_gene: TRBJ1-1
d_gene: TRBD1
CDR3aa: CASRRQGAFTEAFF
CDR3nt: TGTGCCAGTAGGCGACAGGGGGCTTTTACTGAAGCTTTCTTT

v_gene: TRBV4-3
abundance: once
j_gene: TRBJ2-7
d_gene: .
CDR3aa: CASSLRTDGLYEQYF
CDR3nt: TGCGCCAGCAGCCTCAGGACAGACGGCCTCTACGAGCAGTACTTC

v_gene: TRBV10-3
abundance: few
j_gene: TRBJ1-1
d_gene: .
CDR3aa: CAIRDSGNTEAFF
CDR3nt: TGTGCCATCAGAGACTCGGGGAACACTGAAGCTTTCTTT

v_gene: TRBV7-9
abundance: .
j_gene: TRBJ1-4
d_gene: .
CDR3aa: CASSVRAGDEKLFF
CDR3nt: TGTGCCAGCAGCGTGCGGGCAGGGGATGAAAAACTGTTTTTT

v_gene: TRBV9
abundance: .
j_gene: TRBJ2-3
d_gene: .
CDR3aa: CASSPGGAGLTDTQYF
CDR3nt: TGTGCCAGCAGCCCTGGGGGGGCGGGACTCACAGATACGCAGTATTTT

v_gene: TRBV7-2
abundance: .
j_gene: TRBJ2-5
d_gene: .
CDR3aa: CASSLHIQETQYF
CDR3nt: TGTGCCAGCAGCTTACACATCCAAGAGACCCAGTACTTC

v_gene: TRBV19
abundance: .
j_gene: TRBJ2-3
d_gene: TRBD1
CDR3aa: CASSIPTGGSTDTQYF
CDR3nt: TGTGCCAGTAGTATCCCGACAGGGGGGAGCACAGATACGCAGTATTTT

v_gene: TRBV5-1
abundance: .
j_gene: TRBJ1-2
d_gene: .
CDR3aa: CASSPGLTNYGYTF
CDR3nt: TGCGCCAGCAGCCCGGGACTGACAAACTATGGCTACACCTTC

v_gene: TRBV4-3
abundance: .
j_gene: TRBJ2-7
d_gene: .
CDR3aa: CASSRSSREAYEQYF
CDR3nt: TGCGCCAGCAGCCGAAGCAGCAGGGAGGCCTACGAGCAGTACTTC

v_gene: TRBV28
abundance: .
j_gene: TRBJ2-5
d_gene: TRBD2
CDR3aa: CASSFSLAGGQETQYF
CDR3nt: TGTGCCAGCAGTTTCAGTCTAGCGGGGGGACAAGAGACCCAGTACTTC

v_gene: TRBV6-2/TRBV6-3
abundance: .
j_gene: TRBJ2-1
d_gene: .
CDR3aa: CASSRSRQNEQFF
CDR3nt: TGTGCCAGCAGCCGGTCGAGGCAAAATGAGCAGTTCTTC

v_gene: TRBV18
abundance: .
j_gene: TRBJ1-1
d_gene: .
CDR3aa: CASSARIGGLNTEAFF
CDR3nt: TGTGCCAGCTCAGCTCGCATTGGAGGCCTGAACACTGAAGCTTTCTTT

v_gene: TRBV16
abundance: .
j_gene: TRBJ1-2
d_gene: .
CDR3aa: CASSQGAGAYGYTF
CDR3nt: TGTGCCAGCAGCCAAGGCGCAGGCGCATATGGCTACACCTTC

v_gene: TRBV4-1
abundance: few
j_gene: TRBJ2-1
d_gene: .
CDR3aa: CASSQIDILSYNEQFF
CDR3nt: TGCGCCAGCAGTCAAATCGACATCCTATCCTACAATGAGCAGTTCTTC

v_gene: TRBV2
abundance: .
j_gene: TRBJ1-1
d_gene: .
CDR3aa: CASSGSPPFF
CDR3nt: TGTGCCAGCAGTGGTAGCCCACCTTTCTTT

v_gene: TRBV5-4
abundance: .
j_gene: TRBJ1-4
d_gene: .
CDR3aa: CASSLAGRGEKLFF
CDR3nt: TGTGCCAGCAGCTTGGCAGGGAGGGGTGAAAAACTGTTTTTT

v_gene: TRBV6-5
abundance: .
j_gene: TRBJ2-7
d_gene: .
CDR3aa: CASGPFYEQYF
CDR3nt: TGTGCCAGCGGGCCATTCTACGAGCAGTACTTC

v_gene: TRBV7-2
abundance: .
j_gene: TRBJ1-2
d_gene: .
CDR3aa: CASSPLAGGYTF
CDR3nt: TGTGCCAGCAGCCCACTGGCAGGCGGCTACACCTTC

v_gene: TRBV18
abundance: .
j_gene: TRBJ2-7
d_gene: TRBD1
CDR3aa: CASSPDRRSYEQYF
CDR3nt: TGTGCCAGCTCACCGGACAGGCGATCCTACGAGCAGTACTTC

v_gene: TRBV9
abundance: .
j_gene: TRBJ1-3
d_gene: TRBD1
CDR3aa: CASSVVGQTSSGNTIYF
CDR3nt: TGTGCCAGCAGCGTAGTGGGACAGACGAGCTCTGGAAACACCATATATTTT

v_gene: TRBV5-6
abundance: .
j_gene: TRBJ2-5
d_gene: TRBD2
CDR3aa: CASSLISASGIETQYF
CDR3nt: TGTGCCAGCAGCTTGATTTCGGCTAGCGGGATAGAGACCCAGTACTTC

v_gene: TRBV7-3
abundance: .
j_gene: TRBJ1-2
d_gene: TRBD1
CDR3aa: CASSLTGTGGLGGYTF
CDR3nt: TGTGCCAGCAGCCTAACCGGGACAGGGGGCCTGGGAGGCTACACCTTC

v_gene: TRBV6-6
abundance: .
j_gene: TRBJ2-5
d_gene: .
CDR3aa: CASSYQGGETQYF
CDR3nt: TGTGCCAGCAGTTACCAGGGTGGGGAGACCCAGTACTTC

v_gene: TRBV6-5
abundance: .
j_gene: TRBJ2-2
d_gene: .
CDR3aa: CAIGGHLGDTGELFF
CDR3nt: TGTGCCATTGGGGGCCACCTGGGGGACACCGGGGAGCTGTTTTTT

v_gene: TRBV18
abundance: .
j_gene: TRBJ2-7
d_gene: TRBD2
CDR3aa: CASSPGGVYEQYF
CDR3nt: TGTGCCAGCTCACCGGGGGGGGTTTACGAGCAGTACTTC

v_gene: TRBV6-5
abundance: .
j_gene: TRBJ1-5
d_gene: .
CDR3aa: CASGRGSDQPQHF
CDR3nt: TGTGCCAGCGGTAGAGGAAGCGATCAGCCCCAGCATTTT

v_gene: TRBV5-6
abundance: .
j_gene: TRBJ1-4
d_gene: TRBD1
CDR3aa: CASSWDRGNEKLFF
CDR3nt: TGTGCCAGCAGCTGGGACAGGGGTAATGAAAAACTGTTTTTT

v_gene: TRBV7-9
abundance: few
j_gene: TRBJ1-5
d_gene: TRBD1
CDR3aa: CASGDRGNQPQHF
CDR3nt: TGTGCCAGCGGCGACAGGGGCAATCAGCCCCAGCATTTT

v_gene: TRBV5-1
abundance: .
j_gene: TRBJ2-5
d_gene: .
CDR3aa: CASSLGGKETQYF
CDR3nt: TGCGCCAGCAGCTTGGGAGGGAAGGAGACCCAGTACTTC

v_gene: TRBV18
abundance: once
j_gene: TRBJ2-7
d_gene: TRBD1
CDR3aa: CASSSGQGSYEQYF
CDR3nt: TGTGCCAGCTCCTCGGGACAGGGGTCCTACGAGCAGTACTTC

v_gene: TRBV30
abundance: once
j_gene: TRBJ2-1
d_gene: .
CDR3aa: CAWRKQGSYNEQFF
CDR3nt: TGTGCCTGGAGAAAACAGGGCTCCTACAATGAGCAGTTCTTC

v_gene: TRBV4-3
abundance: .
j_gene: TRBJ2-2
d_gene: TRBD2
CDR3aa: CASSQGGLAGGAAGELFF
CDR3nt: TGCGCCAGCAGCCAAGGTGGCCTAGCGGGGGGCGCAGCCGGGGAGCTGTTTTTT

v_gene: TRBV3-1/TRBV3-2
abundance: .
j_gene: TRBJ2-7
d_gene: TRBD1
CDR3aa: CASSQPQGERTSSYEQYF
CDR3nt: TGTGCCAGCAGCCAACCCCAGGGGGAAAGGACATCTTCCTACGAGCAGTACTTC

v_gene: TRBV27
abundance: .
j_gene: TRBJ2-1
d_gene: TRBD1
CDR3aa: CASTLRQGMYNEQFF
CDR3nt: TGTGCCAGCACCCTAAGACAGGGGATGTACAATGAGCAGTTCTTC

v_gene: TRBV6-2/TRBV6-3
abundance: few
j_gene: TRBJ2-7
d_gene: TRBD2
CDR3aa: CASSYGAGETPYEQYF
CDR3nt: TGTGCCAGCAGTTACGGGGCGGGAGAGACCCCCTACGAGCAGTACTTC

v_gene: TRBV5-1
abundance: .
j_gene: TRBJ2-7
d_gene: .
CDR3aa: CASSLWGDEQYF
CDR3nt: TGCGCCAGCAGCTTGTGGGGCGACGAGCAGTACTTC

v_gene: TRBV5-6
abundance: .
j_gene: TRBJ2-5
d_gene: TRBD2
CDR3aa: CASQRDVTQETQYF
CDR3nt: TGTGCCAGCCAGCGGGACGTCACCCAAGAGACCCAGTACTTC

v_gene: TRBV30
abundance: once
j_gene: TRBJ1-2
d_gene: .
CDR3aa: CAWSRGVYGYTF
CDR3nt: TGTGCCTGGAGCCGCGGGGTCTATGGCTACACCTTC

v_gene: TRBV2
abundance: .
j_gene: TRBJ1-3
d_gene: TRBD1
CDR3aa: CASSERGQGANTIYF
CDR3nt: TGTGCCAGCAGTGAGAGGGGGCAGGGTGCAAACACCATATATTTT

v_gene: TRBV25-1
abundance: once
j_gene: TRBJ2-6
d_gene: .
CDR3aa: CASNGPSGANVLTF
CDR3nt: TGTGCCAGCAATGGCCCCTCTGGGGCCAACGTCCTGACTTTC

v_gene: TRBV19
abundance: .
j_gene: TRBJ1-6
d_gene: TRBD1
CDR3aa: CASSTSQGAGGAPLHF
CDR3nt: TGTGCCAGTAGTACGTCGCAGGGGGCCGGCGGGGCACCCCTCCACTTT

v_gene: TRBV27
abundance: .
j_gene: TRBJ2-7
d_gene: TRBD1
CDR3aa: CASSPGTGGEVEQYF
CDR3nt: TGTGCCAGCAGCCCAGGGACAGGGGGAGAGGTCGAGCAGTACTTC

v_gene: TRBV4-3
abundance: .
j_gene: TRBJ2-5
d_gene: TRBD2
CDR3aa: CASSRLASGGSQETQYF
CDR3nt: TGCGCCAGCAGCCGCCTGGCGAGCGGGGGGTCCCAAGAGACCCAGTACTTC

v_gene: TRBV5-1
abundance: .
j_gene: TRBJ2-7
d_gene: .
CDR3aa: CASSFVGGTVLSEQYF
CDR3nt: TGCGCCAGCAGCTTTGTTGGAGGGACAGTCTTATCCGAGCAGTACTTC

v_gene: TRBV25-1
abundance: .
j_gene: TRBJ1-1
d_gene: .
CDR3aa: CASSESSGGTEAFF
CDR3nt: TGTGCCAGCAGTGAATCCTCGGGGGGGACTGAAGCTTTCTTT

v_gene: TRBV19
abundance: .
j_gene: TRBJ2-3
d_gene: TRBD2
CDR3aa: CASSIGLAGNTDTQYF
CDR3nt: TGTGCCAGTAGTATAGGACTAGCGGGGAACACAGATACGCAGTATTTT

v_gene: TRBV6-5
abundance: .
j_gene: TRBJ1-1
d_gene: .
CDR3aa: CASITGTPTEAFF
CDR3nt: TGTGCCAGCATCACAGGGACACCCACTGAAGCTTTCTTT

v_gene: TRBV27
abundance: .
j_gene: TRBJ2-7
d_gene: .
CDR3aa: CASILERMAYEQYF
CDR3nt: TGTGCCAGCATTCTGGAGAGGATGGCCTACGAGCAGTACTTC

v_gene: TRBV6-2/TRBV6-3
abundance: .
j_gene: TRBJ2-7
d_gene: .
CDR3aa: CASSTLYRDWGGIGEQYF
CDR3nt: TGTGCCAGCAGTACCCTATACCGGGACTGGGGAGGTATAGGCGAGCAGTACTTC

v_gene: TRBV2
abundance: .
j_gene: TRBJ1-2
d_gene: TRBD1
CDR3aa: CASSEQAGGGYTF
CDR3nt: TGTGCCAGCAGTGAACAGGCAGGGGGAGGCTACACCTTC

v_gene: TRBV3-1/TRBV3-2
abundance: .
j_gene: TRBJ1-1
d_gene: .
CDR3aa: CASSQGQQENTEAFF
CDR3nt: TGTGCCAGCAGCCAAGGGCAACAGGAGAACACTGAAGCTTTCTTT

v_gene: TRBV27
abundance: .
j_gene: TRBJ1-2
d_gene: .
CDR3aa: CASRDSWGDGYTF
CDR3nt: TGTGCCAGCCGGGACTCATGGGGTGATGGCTACACCTTC

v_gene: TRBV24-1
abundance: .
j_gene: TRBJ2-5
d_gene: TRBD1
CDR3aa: CATSDTSGTGTGETQYF
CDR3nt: TGTGCCACCAGTGATACCTCCGGGACAGGGACTGGGGAGACCCAGTACTTC

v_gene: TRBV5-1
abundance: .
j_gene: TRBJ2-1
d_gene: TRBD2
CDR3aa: CASSLANTASGDISYNEQFF
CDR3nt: TGCGCCAGCAGCTTGGCCAATACGGCTAGCGGGGATATCTCCTACAATGAGCAGTTCTTC